This T cell receptor (beta chain) is from a study of blood T cell repertoires in COVID-19. Study in general: Whether acute or convalescent, the COVID-19 samples came from the United States, Italy and Spain. The analysed material was cDNA or gDNA that came from T cells, B-cell-depleted T cells, or PBMCs.

As processed by the authors: Reference gene primer amplification yielded estimated nucleated cell counts. Assay used: immunoSEQ multiplex PCR; TCRdb lists only in-frame clones, some missing. V and J calls and clone size are those listed in that table; D and trimming were worked out from the DNA. The table shows 180,000 or so clones, with approximately 85% occurring only once. Germline V lookup: CDR1 MNHEY, CDR2 SVGAGI. This CDR3 has 15 residues. V was pared by 7 bases and J by 7 bases, with 15 bases of the junction left unmatched. Sequences were obtained from peripheral blood. The chain links TRBV6-5 to TRBJ1-2; 7 positions match TRBD1. The clonotype comes from a woman aged 55-70 years with acute or convalescent COVID-19. DNA of the CDR3: TGTGCCAGCATTCTCACGGACAGGTCGTTGGGTGGCTACACCTTC. This codes for CASILTDRSLGGYTF.